This entry describes one TCR beta chain. Original data processing: Reference gene primers were amplified, and this amplification served to estimate nucleated cell counts. Sequencing was performed with immunoSEQ multiplex PCR; in TCRdb, only in-frame clones are kept and a portion is missing. V, J and clone size are taken as reported in that table, and D and trimming were inferred from the DNA itself. The top ten clones hold 4.5% to 5.5% of a sample with approximately 200,000 clones, roughly 76% of them seen once. The data originate from a study of blood T cell repertoires in COVID-19. Study information: Samples representing acute and convalescent COVID-19 were sourced from the United States, Italy and Spain. Nucleic acid was either cDNA or gDNA, and it came from T cells, B-cell-depleted T cells, or PBMCs.

V shed 3 bases, J shed 5 bases, and the junction held 8 bases outside the gene matches. The germline V gene has CDR1 MNHEY and CDR2 SVGAGI. The CDR3 is 15 amino acids. Sequencing was carried out using peripheral blood. V usage is TRBV6-5 and J usage is TRBJ2-7; 9 nucleotides agree with TRBD1. The TCR was taken from a human donor in a cohort sampled during active COVID-19. CDR3 in DNA: TGTGCCAGCAGTTATCCCGGGACAGGGATACACGAGCAGTACTTC. Its translation: CASSYPGTGIHEQYF.